This entry concerns a single T cell receptor (beta chain). The sample originates from a study of blood T cell repertoires in COVID-19. Sequencing used immunoSEQ multiplex PCR; TCRdb keeps in-frame clones, though not all of them. The table lists under 300,000 clones, approximately 82% of them singletons. The specimen sequenced was peripheral blood. This clonotype was obtained from a woman aged 18-35 years with acute or convalescent COVID-19.

In DNA form, the CDR3 reads TGTGCCAGCAGAAAGCTAGCGGGAAACTACAATGAGCAGTTCTTC. It translates to CASRKLAGNYNEQFF. V is TRBV2 and J is TRBJ2-1; 9 bases line up with TRBD2. The CDR3 is made up of 15 amino acids. Germline V gene data show CDR1 as SNHLY and CDR2 as FYNNEI. V lost 6 bases, J lost 3 bases, and 6 bases stayed unmatched.